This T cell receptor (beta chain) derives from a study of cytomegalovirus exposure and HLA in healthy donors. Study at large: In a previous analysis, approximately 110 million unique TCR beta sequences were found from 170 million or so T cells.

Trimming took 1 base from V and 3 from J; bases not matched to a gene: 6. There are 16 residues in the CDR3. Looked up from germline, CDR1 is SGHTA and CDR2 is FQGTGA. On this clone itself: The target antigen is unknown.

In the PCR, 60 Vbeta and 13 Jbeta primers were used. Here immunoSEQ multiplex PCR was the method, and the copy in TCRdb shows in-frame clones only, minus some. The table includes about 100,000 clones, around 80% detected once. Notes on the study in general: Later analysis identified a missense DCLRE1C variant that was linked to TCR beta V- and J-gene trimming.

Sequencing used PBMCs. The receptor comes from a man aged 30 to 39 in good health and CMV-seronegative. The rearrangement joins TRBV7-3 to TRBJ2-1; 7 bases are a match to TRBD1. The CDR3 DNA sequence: TGTGCCAGCAGCTTAAGTTGGGGACAGCACTACAATGAGCAGTTCTTC. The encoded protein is CASSLSWGQHYNEQFF.